This T cell receptor (beta chain) is from a study of T cells in Graves' hyperthyroidism and ophthalmopathy (dated by TCRdb to the late 2010s). With respect to the entire study: Peripheral blood samples were taken at the time of initial diagnosis, prior to any treatment. The roughly 90 discovery patients were divided at random into training and test sets in a 7:3 ratio. In addition, the study compared T-cell repertoires in thyroid tissue and in blood from about six Graves' hyperthyroidism patients. To identify TCR V-J signatures that set the groups apart, the researchers used a discovery cohort of about a hundred patients, made up of 40 to 45 with Graves' ophthalmopathy and some 56 with stable Graves' hyperthyroidism. According to the paper, TCR Vbeta CDR3 sequencing was carried out on approximately 140 peripheral blood samples, which came from about 45 ophthalmopathy, around 74 hyperthyroidism and approximately 17 progressor patients. Whether ophthalmopathy could be predicted prospectively was tested in an independent validation cohort made up of 18 to 20 hyperthyroidism patients plus 17 patients who later progressed to ophthalmopathy. Once sampling was done, hyperthyroidism patients were given methimazole at a starting dose of 30 mg daily, whereas ophthalmopathy patients were given high-dose intravenous methylprednisolone.

Findings and caveats that apply to the study as a whole: Most expanded thyroid clonotypes (frequency above 0.001) were also detected in blood, a finding suggesting that blood repertoires may reflect thyroid immune responses. During validation, the model predicted progression to ophthalmopathy a median of about 6.3 months ahead of onset, with around 65% sensitivity and less than 85% specificity. A 13 V-J signature model separated ophthalmopathy from stable hyperthyroidism, with around 88% sensitivity and just under 84% specificity in cross-validation and 80%/75% in testing. No statistical method was used to set the sample size in advance, and investigators knew the group allocation.

The TCR beta CDR3 regions were amplified from RNA transcripts. The first round of RT-PCR for the TCR CDR3 was performed with the HTBI primer set and the Qiagen OneStep RT-PCR kit. Libraries were constructed in a second round of multiplex PCR, after which size selection and purification were carried out. Paired-end sequencing of the libraries was performed with 100 bp reads on an Illumina HiSeq2000. Per the original workflow: SOAPnuke was used to process the raw data, throwing out any read that contained adapters or uncalled bases, had a mean Phred below 15, or lacked an exact constant-primer or identifier match. COPE v1.2.5 was used to merge the high-quality paired reads, and each unique nucleotide sequence was defined as a clonotype. Clonotypes were aligned to IMGT TRBV, TRBD and TRBJ reference segments using MiTCR v1.1. The analysis included only V-J combinations with a frequency above 0.0001, which together covered around 99% of the repertoires. A TCS score was defined as the ratio between F50 (clonal expansion) and ExV (chaos), using BLOSUM62-based TCRdist between CDR3 peptides within each V-J. Welch's t-statistics and random forest reduced 450 to 600 V-J features to 13, which were used in a naive Bayes classifier (R e1071). The public reads were run again by TCRdb, first through fastp at Q25 and then through MiXCR, and only productive beta chains were kept. A single entry per CDR3 protein holds the most common genes and DNA from its merged rows. The V and J calls, along with clone size, are taken from TCRdb and not from the paper's own processing. The table for this sample lists fewer than 600,000 distinct CDR3 sequences; 14% of them were counted only once. The ten biggest clones cover approximately 14% of the sample.

Stable Graves' hyperthyroidism was defined as the absence of progression to ophthalmopathy over 18 months of follow-up. Hyperthyroidism patients were newly diagnosed, with disease duration under 2 months, and aged 18 to 65 years. Any patient with an uncontrolled infection, another autoimmune disease, pregnancy or lactation was excluded. Diagnoses relied on clinical symptoms, serum thyroxine and TRAb, thyroid ultrasound and orbital computed tomography. PBMCs were isolated from 10 ml of fresh peripheral blood by Ficoll-Paque density gradient centrifugation. Total RNA was extracted with Trizol reagent, and quality was checked on an Agilent 2100 Bioanalyzer. This clonotype was counted at least ten times. There is no known antigen for this receptor. Base qualities are missing; no much larger clone stands one base away. Clipping removes 5 bases from V and 2 bases from J, with 8 as the unmatched junction base count. Looking up the germline V gene yields CDR1 SGHVS and CDR2 FNYEAQ. The CDR3 measures 17 amino acids from cysteine to phenylalanine. Just the 51-base CDR3 DNA is kept, in frame starting at base 1.

The specimen was blood. The sequence came from a woman between 40 and 55 years old with Graves' hyperthyroidism. This chain joins TRBV7-6 to TRBJ2-1; a stretch of 11 junction bases matches TRBD2. The sequenced DNA: TGTGCCAGCAGCATCGCCCCACTAGCGGGAGCCTACAATGAGCAGTTCTTC. This sequence encodes CASSIAPLAGAYNEQFF.